Listed here are 24 T cell receptor beta chains from one sample, sequenced in a study of blood T cell repertoires in COVID-19. Produced via immunoSEQ multiplex PCR; TCRdb's table is partial and in-frame only. The sample contains 75,000 to 95,000 clones, 70% to 90% of which appear only once. Sequencing was done on a sample of peripheral blood. These receptors all stem from a woman older than 75 with acute or convalescent COVID-19.

This clone was observed a few times. J is TRBJ1-5 and V is TRBV6-6; 9 positions match TRBD1. Germline V CDR1 and CDR2: MNHNY, SVGAGI (reference sequence). Losses at the gene ends were 7 bases for V and 6 bases for J; bases not matched to a gene: 7. The CDR3 covers 14 residues. This CDR3 is CASTPGQGSQPQHF. DNA for the CDR3: TGTGCCAGCACCCCGGGACAGGGAAGTCAGCCCCAGCATTTT.

The CDR3 sequence is CASSPPGQNYGYTF. The CDR3 DNA is TGTGCCAGCTCACCACCGGGACAGAACTATGGCTACACCTTC. The chain is built from TRBV18 and TRBJ1-2, with 7 bases fitting TRBD1. The CDR3 spans 14 residues. Germline trimming cut 0 bases from V and 2 bases from J; bases unmatched to any gene: 0. Germline V lookup: CDR1 KGHSH, CDR2 LQKENI.

The chain carries TRBV6-2 or TRBV6-3 and TRBJ2-3; D remains ambiguous. Looked up from germline, CDR1 is MNHEY and CDR2 is SVGEGT. Trimming pared 1 base from V and 0 bases from J, leaving 8 bases between. This CDR3 has 15 residues. The CDR3 region has the DNA TGTGCCAGCAGTTACTTGGGCAGTAGCACAGATACGCAGTATTTT. Translated, it gives CASSYLGSSTDTQYF.

The chain joins TRBV18 to TRBJ2-2; D gene unclear. Between the trimmed V and J ends, which lost 2 bases and 6 bases, there was a span of 7 bases. This CDR3 is built from 13 residues. Germline lookup yields CDR1 KGHSH and CDR2 LQKENI. DNA of the CDR3: TGTGCCAGCTCACCAAAGCATTCCGGGGAGCTGTTTTTT. Translated, it gives CASSPKHSGELFF.

V gene TRBV7-3 combines with J gene TRBJ1-6; 10 bases agree with TRBD1. The germline V gene encodes CDR1 SGHTA and CDR2 FQGTGA. V trimming: 5 bases; J trimming: 0 bases; junction bases outside the gene matches: 7. CDR3 length: 18 amino acids. The chain's CDR3 is CASSATGGASSYNSPLHF. In DNA, the CDR3 is TGTGCCAGCAGCGCGACAGGGGGCGCAAGCTCCTATAATTCACCCCTCCACTTT.

The genes are TRBV5-4 and TRBJ2-2; D might be TRBD1 (5 bases). Germline V gene lookup returns CDR1 SGHNT and CDR2 YYREEE (reference sequence). The CDR3 runs 16 residues. With 4 bases removed from V and 0 bases from J, the gap between germline ends came to 13 bases. This CDR3 is CASSRGDSANTGELFF. The CDR3 bases are TGTGCCAGCAGCCGAGGAGACAGCGCGAACACCGGGGAGCTGTTTTTT.

This clone was observed once. This chain joins TRBV7-9 and TRBJ2-7; possibly TRBD2 for D (7 bases). V gave up 3 bases and J gave up 12 bases, with 15 bases separating them. The CDR3 length is 12 residues. CDR1 is SEHNR and CDR2 is FQNEAQ in the germline V gene (reference sequence). CDR3 amino acids: CASSFSGGRGYF. The CDR3 nucleotides read TGTGCCAGCAGCTTTTCCGGGGGGCGCGGGTACTTC.

The CDR3: CASGGVNYGYTF. The DNA of the CDR3 is TGCGCCAGCGGGGGGGTCAACTATGGCTACACCTTC. The gene calls are TRBV5-1 and TRBJ1-2; D is possibly TRBD1 (5 bases). V was trimmed by 7 bases and J by 2 bases, leaving 9 bases between them. CDR1 and CDR2 from the germline V gene are SGHRS and YFSETQ. This CDR3 contains 12 residues.

This rearrangement joins TRBV2 to TRBJ1-1; tentative D call: TRBD1 (6 bases). Germline V gives CDR1 SNHLY, CDR2 FYNNEI. The CDR3 is 12 amino acids. The V and J ends lost 9 bases and 1 base respectively, with 9 bases between them. This CDR3 reads CASKDRNTEAFF. CDR3 DNA sequence: TGTGCCAGTAAGGACAGGAACACTGAAGCTTTCTTT.

The rearrangement joins TRBV7-6 to TRBJ2-2; 8 bases line up with TRBD1. The CDR3 length is 16 residues. The ends lost 5 bases at V and 1 base at J; junction bases unmatched: 6. Germline assignment: CDR1 SGHVS and CDR2 FNYEAQ. The CDR3 region is CASSTRGTGNTGELFF. DNA of the CDR3: TGTGCCAGCAGCACCAGGGGGACAGGGAACACCGGGGAGCTGTTTTTT.

J is TRBJ2-7 and V is TRBV7-8; a weak D match, TRBD1 (6 bases). CDR3 length equals 13 residues. V gave up 1 base and J gave up 6 bases, with 10 bases separating them. Germline values: CDR1 SGHVS, CDR2 FQNEAQ. The CDR3 nucleotides read TGTGCCAGCAGCTTAGGCCTCAGGGGCGAGCAGTACTTC. This sequence encodes CASSLGLRGEQYF.

The chain's CDR3 is CASSQDRQGAYTQPQHF. CDR3 nucleotides: TGCGCCAGCAGCCAAGATAGGCAGGGGGCGTACACTCAGCCCCAGCATTTT. This chain links TRBV4-1 with TRBJ1-5; TRBD1 aligns across 8 bases. J was trimmed by 6 bases and V by 0 bases; bases with no gene match: 10. The CDR3 sequence is 17 residues long. CDR1 and CDR2 from the germline V gene are MGHRA and YSYEKL.

V and J are TRBV6-6 and TRBJ1-6; 12 bases map to TRBD1. The CDR3 extends over 16 amino acids. CDR1 and CDR2 (germline): MNHNY, SVGAGI (reference sequence). The CDR3 DNA is TGTGCTACGACACCGGGACAGGGGGCGACGAATTCACCCCTCCACTTT. This gives the protein CATTPGQGATNSPLHF.

V gene TRBV4-2 combines with J gene TRBJ2-5; TRBD1 matches 11 bases. Trimming at V came to 3 bases and at J to 5 bases, leaving 2 bases not matched to a gene. Germline V gene lookup returns CDR1 LGHNA and CDR2 YNFKEQ. The CDR3 spans 14 residues. The CDR3 bases are TGTGCCAGCAGCCAGGACAGGGGGCCGGAGACCCAGTACTTC. Its protein is CASSQDRGPETQYF.

This clone was detected only once. V is TRBV2 and J is TRBJ2-7; the D gene is possibly TRBD2 (6 bases). CDR1 is SNHLY, CDR2 FYNNEI, per germline. The CDR3 totals 14 residues. V lost 6 bases and J lost 7, with 19 bases in between. CDR3 coding DNA: TGTGCCAGCAGGCTCGGGACTGAGGCATGGGAGCAGTACTTC. Translated: CASRLGTEAWEQYF. The whole variable domain, remainder taken from reference TRBV2 and TRBJ2-7, is EPEVTQTPSHQVTQMGQEVILRCVPISNHLYFYWYRQILGQKVEFLVSFYNNEISEKSEIFDDQFSVERPDGSNFTLKIRSTKLEDSAMYFCASRLGTEAWEQYFGPGTRLTVT.

The chain joins TRBV27 to TRBJ2-2; D is undetermined. This CDR3 comprises 17 residues. Deletions cut 2 bases from V and 1 base from J, with 14 bases between. CDR1 MNHEY and CDR2 SMNVEV come from the germline V gene (reference sequence). This CDR3 is CASSLISETRNTGELFF. The CDR3, as DNA: TGTGCCAGCAGTTTAATTTCCGAGACTCGGAACACCGGGGAGCTGTTTTTT.

The chain employs TRBV5-1 and TRBJ2-5; 9 nucleotides align to TRBD1. The ends lost 4 bases at V and 5 bases at J; junction bases unmatched: 21. The CDR3 is 19 residues long. Germline CDR1 and CDR2: SGHRS and YFSETQ. The CDR3 coding sequence is TGCGCCAGCAGCAACCGCCCGGGACAGGGCTTCTTCTCAAGGGAGACCCAGTACTTC. Translation gives CASSNRPGQGFFSRETQYF.

V gene TRBV7-2 combines with J gene TRBJ1-4; D gene ambiguous. Germline V gene data show CDR1 as SGHTA and CDR2 as FQGNSA. This CDR3 is 15 amino acids long. V was pared by 2 bases and J by 0 bases, with 7 bases between. The CDR3 loop reads CASSLLRATNEKLFF. CDR3 coding DNA: TGTGCCAGCAGCTTACTACGGGCAACTAATGAAAAACTGTTTTTT. Looking up the rest from reference TRBV7-2 and TRBJ1-4 gives the full variable domain: GAGVSQSPSNKVTEKGKDVELRCDPISGHTALYWYRQSLGQGLEFLIYFQGNSAPDKSGLPSDRFSAERTGGSVSTLTIQRTQQEDSAVYLCASSLLRATNEKLFFGSGTQLSVL.

This chain uses TRBV18 with TRBJ2-3, with a tentative D call TRBD1 (6 bases). The CDR3 runs 14 residues. Germline-derived CDR1 and CDR2 are KGHSH and LQKENI. The V end was cut by 6 bases, the J end by 4 bases, with 14 bases between. In DNA, the CDR3 is TGTGCCAGCTCCCCGATTCAGGGGCCAGATACGCAGTATTTT. Translated: CASSPIQGPDTQYF.

The chain couples TRBV13 to TRBJ2-5, with 8 bases fitting TRBD1. The length of the CDR3 is 16 residues. The germline gives CDR1 PRHDT, CDR2 FYEKMQ (reference sequence). The trim removed 1 base at V and 3 bases at J, leaving 7 bases unmatched. In DNA, the CDR3 is TGTGCCAGCAGCTTAGCTCCAGGGGGCTATGAAGAGACCCAGTACTTC. Translated: CASSLAPGGYEETQYF.

V is TRBV5-1 and J is TRBJ1-4; TRBD1 might be the D (6 bases). Germline CDR1 SGHRS, CDR2 YFSETQ. The CDR3 loop spans 15 amino acids. V lost 4 bases, J lost 3 bases, and 13 bases lay in between. The CDR3 reads CASSPGAGANEKLFF. Here the CDR3 DNA reads TGCGCCAGCAGCCCCGGGGCAGGGGCTAATGAAAAACTGTTTTTT.

In this sample, this clone turned up once. V is TRBV15 and J is TRBJ2-1; TRBD2 might be the D (5 bases). The CDR3 is 14 amino acids. From germline, CDR1 is LNHNV and CDR2 YYDKDF (reference sequence). V dropped 1 base and J dropped 9 bases, with 13 bases sitting between them. CDR3 DNA: TGTGCCACCAGCAGAGGGACTTCTCGGGGTGAGCAGTTCTTC. This sequence encodes CATSRGTSRGEQFF.

This clone has a handful of counts. This chain links TRBV5-1 with TRBJ2-1; no clear D. This CDR3 region has 17 residues. Germline CDR1 is SGHRS and CDR2 is YFSETQ. The V and J ends lost 0 bases and 0 bases respectively, with 13 bases between them. CDR3 loop: CASSLAPVRSSYNEQFF. CDR3 DNA: TGCGCCAGCAGCTTGGCGCCCGTTCGTAGCTCCTACAATGAGCAGTTCTTC.

CDR3 sequence: CASKGAKREGQETQYF. DNA for the CDR3: TGTGCCAGCAAAGGGGCCAAGCGGGAGGGGCAAGAGACCCAGTACTTC. The chain combines TRBV6-4 with TRBJ2-5; 10 bases map to TRBD2. Germline V gene data show CDR1 as MRHNA and CDR2 as SNTAGT. With V trimmed by 7 bases and J by 2 bases, 10 bases remained unmatched. The CDR3 loop spans 16 amino acids.